The present entry profiles one TCR beta chain with its context. Its specificity is not known. The identical CDR3 is also encoded by other nucleotide sequences in the sample. This sample was taken from a study of T cells in localized non-small cell lung cancer. Findings of the study overall: Higher blood T cell density tracked longer overall survival. The highest T cell clonality was in uninvolved adjacent lung, above tumor. Appearance in adjacent lung was seen for a median approximately 59 of the top 100 tumor clones.

The CDR3 has 12 amino acids. Germline CDR1 MDHEN, CDR2 SYDVKM. V lost 4 bases and J lost 4, with 8 bases in between. Clones were sequenced by immunoSEQ multiplex PCR, and TCRdb holds only the in-frame ones, with some missing. The sample holds about 24,000 clones, roughly 90% seen once. The TCR comes from a woman aged 40 to 75 with stage I lung adenocarcinoma. The sample here was peripheral blood, taken before any cancer treatment. The chain is built from TRBV28 and TRBJ2-7; D uncertain. The CDR3 protein is CASSSISYEQYF. The CDR3 nucleotides read TGTGCCAGCAGTTCTATTTCTTACGAGCAGTACTTC.